The 26 T cell receptor beta chains below were found in one sample sequenced in a study of shared clonotypes between healthy human individuals. TCRdb keeps only in-frame clones here, not all; method: immunoSEQ multiplex PCR. Of approximately 940,000 clones listed, roughly 72% are singletons. The sequencing sample was made of memory CD4+ T cells sorted from blood. The subset was: CD45RA-negative fraction. These receptors were collected from a man between 18 and 35 years old in good health.

The chain employs TRBV5-1 and TRBJ2-1; 7 nucleotides agree with TRBD2. This CDR3 spans 18 amino acids. Trimming removed 2 bases from V and 0 bases from J; junction bases left unmatched: 11. From germline, CDR1 is SGHRS and CDR2 YFSETQ. CDR3 in DNA: TGCGCCAGCAGCTTTCAAATGGGGCGCGGGAGCTCCTACAATGAGCAGTTCTTC. Amino acid sequence: CASSFQMGRGSSYNEQFF.

The V gene is TRBV5-6, the J gene TRBJ2-7; the match to TRBD2 covers 8 bases. This CDR3 spans 14 amino acids. J gave up 5 bases and V 3 bases, and 7 bases lay outside the gene matches. Germline V CDR1 and CDR2: SGHDT, YYEEEE. The CDR3 spells CASSSNGRADEQYF. The CDR3, as DNA: TGTGCCAGCAGCTCAAACGGGAGGGCCGACGAGCAGTACTTC.

This clone was counted once. V and J are TRBV10-3 and TRBJ2-3, with 9 bases that match TRBD1. Trimming at V came to 7 bases and at J to 0 bases, leaving 14 bases not matched to a gene. The CDR3 length is 18 residues. Looked up from germline, CDR1 is ENHRY and CDR2 is SYGVKD. The CDR3 sequence: CAINRDRVGAISTDTQYF. CDR3 DNA: TGTGCCATCAACCGGGACAGGGTGGGGGCGATCAGCACAGATACGCAGTATTTT.

This chain connects TRBV7-2 to TRBJ1-3; D gene ambiguous. CDR3 size: 15 residues. Trimming shortened V by 1 base and J by 0 bases, and 7 bases separated the two germline ends. CDR1 and CDR2 from the germline V gene are SGHTA and FQGNSA. The CDR3: CASSLGHNSGNTIYF. The CDR3 nucleotides read TGTGCCAGCAGCTTAGGACACAACTCTGGAAACACCATATATTTT.

The V gene is TRBV28, the J gene TRBJ2-3, with 11 bases lining up with TRBD2. The CDR3 spans 13 residues. Looked up from germline, CDR1 is MDHEN and CDR2 is SYDVKM. V gave up 10 bases and J gave up 7 bases; unmatched junction bases: 7. The CDR3 spells CAISGGALNTQYF. The CDR3, as DNA: TGTGCCATTAGCGGGGGGGCCCTAAATACGCAGTATTTT.

This CDR3 is CASSQGVGTSSPLHF. The CDR3 DNA sequence: TGTGCCAGCAGCCAAGGAGTCGGGACATCTTCACCCCTCCACTTT. This chain connects TRBV4-2 to TRBJ1-6; possibly TRBD1 for D (6 bases). V gave up 1 base and J gave up 9 bases, with 13 bases separating them. Per germline, CDR1 LGHNA and CDR2 YNFKEQ. The CDR3 sequence is 15 residues long.

This CDR3 is CASSQPRGGETYEQYF. The CDR3 coding sequence is TGCGCCAGCAGCCAACCCCGAGGGGGCGAAACCTACGAGCAGTACTTC. The chain joins TRBV4-1 to TRBJ2-7, with 7 bases identical to TRBD1. The CDR3 sequence is 16 residues long. Germline values: CDR1 MGHRA, CDR2 YSYEKL. Trimming took 2 bases from V and 2 from J; bases not matched to a gene: 9.

Regarding this clone: Other DNA sequences of this sample code for an identical CDR3. The chain is built from TRBV5-1 and TRBJ2-2; D not certain. V lost 0 bases, J lost 5 bases, and 5 bases lay in between. CDR3 length equals 13 residues. From germline, CDR1 is SGHRS and CDR2 YFSETQ. The CDR3 coding sequence is TGCGCCAGCAGCTTGGGTCTAACCGGGGAGCTGTTTTTT. Its protein product is CASSLGLTGELFF.

This chain uses TRBV19 with TRBJ1-6; D gene ambiguous. CDR1 and CDR2 from the germline V gene are LNHDA and SQIVND (reference sequence). V lost 1 base, J lost 0 bases, and 13 bases lay in between. The CDR3 sequence is 18 residues long. In nucleotides, the CDR3 is TGTGCCAGTAGTATAGGGGCCGGAGGGAGCTCCTATAATTCACCCCTCCACTTT. Protein: CASSIGAGGSSYNSPLHF.

This clone has a single count. The rearrangement links TRBV18 to TRBJ1-6; weak D call: TRBD1 (5 bases). In germline, CDR1 is KGHSH, CDR2 LQKENI. The CDR3 contains 18 residues. The germline V and J ends were trimmed by 1 base and 4 bases, with 17 bases remaining between them. CDR3 amino acids: CASSPQASQGGYNSPLHF. As DNA, the CDR3 is TGTGCCAGCTCACCACAGGCGAGCCAGGGCGGATATAATTCACCCCTCCACTTT.

V gene TRBV2 combines with J gene TRBJ2-1; a possible D gene is TRBD1 (5 bases). Germline V gives CDR1 SNHLY, CDR2 FYNNEI. The CDR3 sequence is 16 residues long. With 2 bases removed from V and 0 bases from J, the gap between germline ends came to 11 bases. CDR3 nucleotides: TGTGCCAGCAGTGAATCCCAGGGCGGCTCCTACAATGAGCAGTTCTTC. Its protein is CASSESQGGSYNEQFF. The complete variable domain, with remaining parts taken from reference TRBV2 and TRBJ2-1, reads EPEVTQTPSHQVTQMGQEVILRCVPISNHLYFYWYRQILGQKVEFLVSFYNNEISEKSEIFDDQFSVERPDGSNFTLKIRSTKLEDSAMYFCASSESQGGSYNEQFFGPGTRLTVL.

The genes are TRBV6-5 and TRBJ2-7; 10 nucleotides line up with TRBD2. Trimming removed 6 bases from V and 2 bases from J; junction bases left unmatched: 7. CDR3 size: 15 residues. Germline-derived CDR1 and CDR2 are MNHEY and SVGAGI. The CDR3 region has the DNA TGTGCCAGCAGCAAAGGACTAGCGGTTACCTACGAGCAGTACTTC. It translates to CASSKGLAVTYEQYF.

V gene TRBV9 combines with J gene TRBJ2-1; maybe TRBD1 (6 bases). This CDR3 is 15 amino acids long. From germline, CDR1 is SGDLS and CDR2 YYNGEE. V was trimmed by 0 bases and J by 10 bases, leaving 17 bases between them. CDR3 nucleotides: TGTGCCAGCAGCGTAGTACAGGGCCCTTGGCGGGAGCAGTTCTTC. It codes for CASSVVQGPWREQFF. Drawing the rest from reference TRBV9 and TRBJ2-1, the complete variable domain is DSGVTQTPKHLITATGQRVTLRCSPRSGDLSVYWYQQSLDQGLQFLIQYYNGEERAKGNILERFSAQQFPDLHSELNLSSLELGDSALYFCASSVVQGPWREQFFGPGTRLTVL.

The V call is TRBV23-1, the J call TRBJ1-5, with D hard to call. TRBV23-1 is an ORF; its function is uncertain. The CDR3 is 18 amino acids. Trimming pared 4 bases from V and 3 bases from J, leaving 22 bases between. The CDR3 loop reads CASSLDGTPDRFNQPQHF. DNA of the CDR3: TGCGCCAGCAGTCTCGACGGTACCCCTGATCGTTTCAATCAGCCCCAGCATTTT.

The V gene is TRBV10-1, the J gene TRBJ2-4; D possibly corresponds to TRBD1 (5 bases). The CDR3 has 15 residues. V lost 4 bases, J lost 7 bases, and 17 bases lay in between. The germline gives CDR1 WNHNN, CDR2 SYGVQD (reference sequence). The CDR3 nucleotides read TGCGCCAGCAGTGGGAAGGGGCGACCTGGGAACATTCAGTACTTC. Its translation: CASSGKGRPGNIQYF.

V usage is TRBV9 and J usage is TRBJ2-1; no clear D gene. Germline lookup yields CDR1 SGDLS and CDR2 YYNGEE. The CDR3 has 14 amino acids. Trimming left V 1 base short and J 7 bases short, with 12 bases between. The CDR3 sequence: CASSVIPLSNEQFF. The CDR3 DNA sequence: TGTGCCAGCAGCGTAATCCCCCTCTCTAATGAGCAGTTCTTC.

The chain is built from TRBV7-2 and TRBJ1-2; the D is unclear. Germline CDR1 SGHTA, CDR2 FQGNSA. This CDR3 region has 12 residues. V lost 3 bases and J 7 bases, leaving 9 bases between the germline ends. The CDR3 region has the DNA TGTGCCAGCAGCTTTAGCTGGGCTGGCTACACCTTC. Its translation: CASSFSWAGYTF.

This chain joins TRBV29-1 and TRBJ2-1, with 7 positions matching TRBD2. Germline V gene lookup returns CDR1 SQVTM and CDR2 ANQGSEA. V trimming: 3 bases; J trimming: 1 base; junction bases outside the gene matches: 3. CDR3 length: 14 amino acids. The CDR3 is CSVDWGGSYNEQFF. The CDR3 coding sequence is TGCAGCGTTGATTGGGGGGGATCCTACAATGAGCAGTTCTTC.

The chain employs TRBV6-1 and TRBJ2-7; TRBD1 agrees at 10 bases. V lost 3 bases to trimming and J lost 4 bases; unmatched junction nucleotides: 3. This CDR3 is built from 14 residues. From germline, CDR1 is MNHNS and CDR2 SASEGT. This chain's CDR3 is CASSDTDRGYEQYF. In DNA form, the CDR3 reads TGTGCCAGCAGTGATACGGACAGGGGGTACGAGCAGTACTTC.

The gene calls are TRBV5-1 and TRBJ2-5; weak D call: TRBD1 (5 bases). The V end lost 6 bases, the J end lost 0 bases, and 15 bases lay between the germline ends. Germline CDR1 is SGHRS and CDR2 is YFSETQ. The CDR3 spans 15 residues. The CDR3 sequence is CASMTWGSYQETQYF. In DNA, the CDR3 is TGCGCCAGCATGACCTGGGGCTCGTACCAAGAGACCCAGTACTTC.

This clone is a singleton in its sample. The rearrangement joins TRBV6-5 to TRBJ2-7; the match to TRBD2 covers 10 bases. The germline CDR1 and CDR2 sequences are MNHEY and SVGAGI. The CDR3 is made up of 15 amino acids. Trimming took 6 bases from V and 0 from J; bases not matched to a gene: 5. The CDR3 region has the DNA TGTGCCAGCAGCCGCCCTAGCGGGAGCTCCTACGAGCAGTACTTC. As protein: CASSRPSGSSYEQYF.

V usage is TRBV4-1 and J usage is TRBJ2-5; D is possibly TRBD1 (5 bases). Germline V gene lookup returns CDR1 MGHRA and CDR2 YSYEKL. V was shortened by 0 bases and J by 2 bases, with 13 bases between the two germline ends. The CDR3 consists of 16 residues. The CDR3 region is CASSQDPAGRQETQYF. The CDR3 DNA is TGCGCCAGCAGCCAAGATCCGGCAGGGCGTCAAGAGACCCAGTACTTC.

The J gene is TRBJ2-7, the V gene TRBV10-3; perhaps TRBD2 as D (7 bases). V lost 10 bases and J lost 1, with 17 bases in between. CDR1 is ENHRY, CDR2 SYGVKD, per germline. The CDR3 is 14 amino acids. The CDR3: CATRGGGLSYEQYF. The CDR3 DNA reads TGTGCCACCCGGGGAGGGGGGCTATCCTACGAGCAGTACTTC.

This clone was seen a handful of times. The rearrangement uses TRBV7-9 and TRBJ1-2, with D maybe TRBD1 (5 bases). With 1 base removed from V and 5 bases from J, the gap between germline ends came to 8 bases. The CDR3 spans 13 residues. Germline loops: CDR1 SEHNR, CDR2 FQNEAQ (reference sequence). CDR3 nucleotides: TGTGCCAGCAGCTTAGAACAGGAGTATGGCTACACCTTC. Its translation: CASSLEQEYGYTF.

The chain is built from TRBV5-4 and TRBJ2-7; maybe TRBD2 (5 bases). This CDR3 is built from 15 residues. The V gene lost 4 bases and the J gene lost 6 bases, with 20 bases spanning the gap. From germline, CDR1 is SGHNT and CDR2 YYREEE (reference sequence). Here the CDR3 DNA reads TGTGCCAGCAGCGGGTCCGGGAAACCTTTCGGCGAGCAGTACTTC. This codes for CASSGSGKPFGEQYF.

The chain has TRBV6-1 and TRBJ2-7, with TRBD2 matching over 7 bases. The CDR3 length is 17 residues. Germline loops: CDR1 MNHNS, CDR2 SASEGT. Losses at the gene ends were 4 bases for V and 2 bases for J; bases not matched to a gene: 14. The CDR3 spells CASSGSGTTGVAYEQYF. The DNA of the CDR3 is TGTGCCAGCAGTGGATCTGGGACTACGGGTGTTGCCTACGAGCAGTACTTC.